These T cell receptor beta chains were read from a single sample in a study of T-cell reconstitution after alpha-beta-depleted transplantation in children. TCRdb processed the PCR reads anew with MiXCR; each CDR3 protein has one entry. The sample yields approximately 93,000 distinct CDR3 sequences, more than 7% seen once. The sequences come from PBMCs from the stem cell graft donor, collected from the stem cell graft. All receptors come from a human donor who donated a stem cell graft to a child with congenital amegakaryocytic thrombocytopenia. CDR3s include the opening cysteine and the closing phenylalanine or tryptophan. The order of the fields is CDR3 length, clone size, D gene, J gene, V gene, CDR3 protein, CDR3 DNA. The D gene is left open where the match is weak. The size entry is marked missing in some rows and otherwise reads once, few, many or a size class.

cdr3_length: 15; clone_size: few; d_call: TRBD2; j_call: TRBJ2-5; v_call: TRBV4-1; cdr3_aa: CASSRLAGGQETQYF; cdr3_nt: TGCGCCAGCAGCCGACTAGCGGGGGGGCAAGAGACCCAGTACTTC
cdr3_length: 17; clone_size: many; d_call: -; j_call: TRBJ1-5; v_call: TRBV12-3/TRBV12-4; cdr3_aa: CASSFGGGGFSNQPQHF; cdr3_nt: TGTGCCAGCAGTTTCGGGGGCGGGGGCTTTAGCAATCAGCCCCAGCATTTT
cdr3_length: 11; clone_size: few; d_call: TRBD1; j_call: TRBJ1-1; v_call: TRBV30; cdr3_aa: CAWTGQGRAFF; cdr3_nt: TGTGCCTGGACCGGACAGGGGCGCGCTTTCTTT
cdr3_length: 16; clone_size: -; d_call: -; j_call: TRBJ2-3; v_call: TRBV6-1; cdr3_aa: CASSGKPGLGRDTQYF; cdr3_nt: TGTGCCAGCAGTGGAAAGCCGGGACTTGGACGAGATACGCAGTATTTT
cdr3_length: 14; clone_size: many; d_call: -; j_call: TRBJ2-7; v_call: TRBV20-1; cdr3_aa: CSASGGDALYEQYF; cdr3_nt: TGCAGTGCTAGCGGCGGGGATGCCCTCTACGAGCAGTACTTC
cdr3_length: 13; clone_size: many; d_call: -; j_call: TRBJ2-7; v_call: TRBV20-1; cdr3_aa: CSARRDGAGEQYF; cdr3_nt: TGCAGTGCTAGAAGAGACGGAGCAGGAGAGCAGTACTTC
cdr3_length: 13; clone_size: -; d_call: -; j_call: TRBJ1-6; v_call: TRBV6-1; cdr3_aa: CASSDTRASPLHF; cdr3_nt: TGTGCCAGCAGTGATACCCGGGCTTCACCCCTCCACTTT
cdr3_length: 15; clone_size: many; d_call: -; j_call: TRBJ1-1; v_call: TRBV5-6; cdr3_aa: CASSLYGQMNTEAFF; cdr3_nt: TGTGCCAGCAGCTTGTACGGACAGATGAACACTGAAGCTTTCTTT
cdr3_length: 15; clone_size: few; d_call: TRBD2; j_call: TRBJ2-1; v_call: TRBV4-3; cdr3_aa: CASSQVPSGVTEQFF; cdr3_nt: TGCGCCAGCAGCCAAGTCCCTAGCGGGGTCACTGAGCAGTTCTTC
cdr3_length: 12; clone_size: many; d_call: -; j_call: TRBJ1-2; v_call: TRBV25-1; cdr3_aa: CASSGDSYGYTF; cdr3_nt: TGTGCCAGCAGTGGCGACAGCTATGGCTACACCTTC
cdr3_length: 16; clone_size: -; d_call: -; j_call: TRBJ2-2; v_call: TRBV19; cdr3_aa: CASSIGMRDNTGELFF; cdr3_nt: TGTGCCAGTAGTATAGGAATGCGGGATAACACCGGGGAGCTGTTTTTT
cdr3_length: 16; clone_size: many; d_call: TRBD1; j_call: TRBJ1-5; v_call: TRBV18; cdr3_aa: CASSRGQDPVRVPQHF; cdr3_nt: TGTGCCAGCTCACGCGGACAGGACCCCGTTCGGGTGCCCCAGCATTTT
cdr3_length: 15; clone_size: many; d_call: TRBD2; j_call: TRBJ2-1; v_call: TRBV7-2; cdr3_aa: CASSYSGTRGNEQFF; cdr3_nt: TGTGCCAGCAGCTACTCCGGGACTAGAGGGAATGAGCAGTTCTTC
cdr3_length: 16; clone_size: many; d_call: -; j_call: TRBJ2-1; v_call: TRBV5-1; cdr3_aa: CASTHVDSSSYNEQFF; cdr3_nt: TGCGCCAGCACCCACGTCGACAGCAGCTCCTACAATGAGCAGTTCTTC
cdr3_length: 13; clone_size: many; d_call: -; j_call: TRBJ2-7; v_call: TRBV5-1; cdr3_aa: CASSLASSYEQYF; cdr3_nt: TGCGCCAGCAGCTTGGCATCCTCCTACGAGCAGTACTTC
cdr3_length: 13; clone_size: many; d_call: -; j_call: TRBJ2-3; v_call: TRBV20-1; cdr3_aa: CSATERATDTQYF; cdr3_nt: TGCAGTGCTACAGAGAGGGCCACAGATACGCAGTATTTT
cdr3_length: 15; clone_size: many; d_call: -; j_call: TRBJ1-2; v_call: TRBV7-2; cdr3_aa: CASSQGWGTNYGYTF; cdr3_nt: TGTGCCAGCAGCCAGGGCTGGGGGACTAACTATGGCTACACCTTC
cdr3_length: 15; clone_size: many; d_call: TRBD1; j_call: TRBJ1-6; v_call: TRBV20-1; cdr3_aa: CSAPSYRDRNSPLHF; cdr3_nt: TGCAGTGCTCCTTCCTACCGGGACAGGAATTCACCCCTCCACTTT
cdr3_length: 14; clone_size: many; d_call: -; j_call: TRBJ2-7; v_call: TRBV5-1; cdr3_aa: CASSLESWQNEQYF; cdr3_nt: TGCGCCAGCAGCTTGGAGAGCTGGCAGAACGAGCAGTACTTC
cdr3_length: 15; clone_size: many; d_call: -; j_call: TRBJ1-6; v_call: TRBV6-5; cdr3_aa: CASSYTGDGNSPLHF; cdr3_nt: TGTGCCAGCAGTTATACCGGAGACGGAAATTCACCCCTCCACTTT
cdr3_length: 15; clone_size: many; d_call: -; j_call: TRBJ1-5; v_call: TRBV3-1; cdr3_aa: CASSQDSAGNQPQHF; cdr3_nt: TGTGCCAGCAGCCAAGATTCGGCAGGCAATCAGCCCCAGCATTTT
cdr3_length: 16; clone_size: few; d_call: -; j_call: TRBJ1-1; v_call: TRBV30; cdr3_aa: CAWSVWVLGRNTEAFF; cdr3_nt: TGTGCCTGGAGTGTCTGGGTCTTAGGTAGGAACACTGAAGCTTTCTTT
cdr3_length: 16; clone_size: few; d_call: TRBD2; j_call: TRBJ2-5; v_call: TRBV20-1; cdr3_aa: CSALGLAGGPEETQYF; cdr3_nt: TGCAGTGCCCTTGGACTAGCGGGAGGGCCGGAAGAGACCCAGTACTTC
cdr3_length: 15; clone_size: -; d_call: TRBD1; j_call: TRBJ2-3; v_call: TRBV5-1; cdr3_aa: CASSTGQGNTDTQYF; cdr3_nt: TGCGCCAGCAGCACCGGACAGGGGAACACAGATACGCAGTATTTT
cdr3_length: 15; clone_size: many; d_call: -; j_call: TRBJ2-1; v_call: TRBV12-3/TRBV12-4; cdr3_aa: CASSLAANNYNEQFF; cdr3_nt: TGTGCCAGCAGTTTAGCTGCAAATAACTACAATGAGCAGTTCTTC